The 21 T cell receptor beta chains below come from one sample, sequenced in a study of blood T cell repertoires in COVID-19. Repertoires were generated with immunoSEQ multiplex PCR, while TCRdb's copy carries only in-frame clones and drops some. Of under 300,000 clones listed, 65% to 90% were seen once; the top ten hold 4.5% to 6%. The sample comprised peripheral blood. These receptors were obtained from a woman older than 75 with active or convalescent COVID-19.

The chain has TRBV2 and TRBJ1-3; the match to TRBD1 covers 8 bases. Germline V gene data show CDR1 as SNHLY and CDR2 as FYNNEI. The length of the CDR3 is 15 residues. Unmatched junction bases numbered 7, after V lost 6 bases and J lost 3 bases. In DNA, the CDR3 is TGTGCCAGCAGCCTCAGGACAGGGCATGGAAACACCATATATTTT. Its translation is CASSLRTGHGNTIYF.

V and J are TRBV6-5 and TRBJ2-1, with D tentatively TRBD1 (6 bases). The V end was cut by 5 bases, the J end by 8 bases, with 10 bases between. In germline, CDR1 is MNHEY, CDR2 SVGAGI. The CDR3 length is 12 residues. Written as DNA, the CDR3 is TGTGCCAGCAGTCCGAAGGGGGATGAGCAGTTCTTC. As protein: CASSPKGDEQFF.

This chain links TRBV19 with TRBJ1-1; possible D gene TRBD1, 5 bases. V gave up 1 base and J gave up 0 bases, with 9 bases separating them. CDR3 length equals 15 residues. The germline V gene encodes CDR1 LNHDA and CDR2 SQIVND (reference sequence). CDR3 in amino acids: CASSIGGLMNTEAFF. In DNA form, the CDR3 reads TGTGCCAGTAGTATAGGGGGCCTTATGAACACTGAAGCTTTCTTT.

V is TRBV2 and J is TRBJ2-1; 13 bases are a match to TRBD2. This CDR3 is built from 16 residues. Per the germline V gene, CDR1 is SNHLY and CDR2 is FYNNEI. With V trimmed by 3 bases and J by 4 bases, 3 bases remained unmatched. The CDR3: CASSDTSGGDYNEQFF. The CDR3 DNA sequence: TGTGCCAGCAGTGACACTAGCGGGGGGGATTACAATGAGCAGTTCTTC.

The V and J genes are TRBV10-3 and TRBJ1-5; 9 nucleotides agree with TRBD1. This CDR3 region has 15 residues. Germline V gene sequence: CDR1 ENHRY, CDR2 SYGVKD. Unmatched junction bases numbered 6, after V lost 6 bases and J lost 3 bases. For the CDR3, the DNA is TGTGCCATCAGGGACGGGACAGGGTTCAATCAGCCCCAGCATTTT. Protein: CAIRDGTGFNQPQHF.

This sequence joins TRBV5-1 and TRBJ2-7; D may be TRBD2 (6 bases). The germline V gene encodes CDR1 SGHRS and CDR2 YFSETQ. CDR3 length equals 17 residues. V lost 0 bases, J lost 0 bases, and 16 bases lay in between. The CDR3 bases are TGCGCCAGCAGCTTGGGGGGTAGCGGAAGTAGCTCCTACGAGCAGTACTTC. It yields the protein CASSLGGSGSSSYEQYF.

The genes are TRBV10-1 and TRBJ2-7; the match to TRBD1 covers 8 bases. Germline CDR1 and CDR2: WNHNN and SYGVQD (reference sequence). The CDR3 extends over 17 amino acids. J gave up 2 bases and V 6 bases, and 15 bases lay outside the gene matches. The CDR3 loop reads CASRTMPYRGLAYEQYF. The CDR3 DNA sequence: TGCGCCAGCAGGACAATGCCTTACAGGGGGTTGGCCTACGAGCAGTACTTC.

The chain is built from TRBV15 and TRBJ2-5; TRBD2 is a possible D gene (5 bases). Germline assignment: CDR1 LNHNV and CDR2 YYDKDF (reference sequence). The length of the CDR3 is 15 residues. V was cut by 3 bases and J by 0 bases, with 11 bases left in between. CDR3 loop: CATSSSPRDQETQYF. The CDR3 nucleotides read TGTGCCACCAGCAGCTCGCCGCGGGACCAAGAGACCCAGTACTTC.

The chain uses TRBV3-1 (or the pseudogene TRBV3-2) and TRBJ1-2; TRBD1 matches at 7 bases. V was pared by 1 base and J by 8 bases, with 10 bases of the junction left unmatched. In germline, CDR1 is LGHDT, CDR2 YNNKEL (reference sequence). This CDR3 region has 15 residues. CDR3 sequence (DNA): TGTGCCAGCAGCCAAGGTGTGGAGGGGGCCAGAGGCTACACCTTC. Translation gives CASSQGVEGARGYTF.

This clone was counted only a few times. The chain links TRBV4-1 to TRBJ1-6; no reliable D call. Germline assignment: CDR1 MGHRA and CDR2 YSYEKL. Trimming took off 3 bases at V and 6 bases at J, with 12 bases between the two ends. This CDR3 spans 15 amino acids. The CDR3 protein is CASSQDTVVNSPLHF. The CDR3 nucleotides are TGCGCCAGCAGCCAGGATACAGTAGTTAATTCACCCCTCCACTTT.

The chain combines TRBV28 with TRBJ2-2; TRBD1 agrees at 9 bases. Germline lookup yields CDR1 MDHEN and CDR2 SYDVKM. The CDR3 loop spans 17 amino acids. J gave up 4 bases and V 5 bases, and 11 bases lay outside the gene matches. CDR3: CASSPHPGQGPTGELFF. For the CDR3, the DNA is TGTGCCAGCAGTCCTCATCCGGGACAGGGTCCCACCGGGGAGCTGTTTTTT.

The CDR3 is CASSETPGLLAKNIQYF. The CDR3 DNA reads TGTGCCAGCAGTGAAACCCCGGGACTACTAGCCAAAAACATTCAGTACTTC. The chain couples TRBV2 to TRBJ2-4; TRBD2 aligns across 7 bases. The CDR3 runs to 17 residues. Germline-derived CDR1 and CDR2 are SNHLY and FYNNEI. V lost 2 bases, J lost 0 bases, and 7 bases stayed unmatched.

The chain links TRBV5-5 to TRBJ1-2, with D perhaps matching TRBD1 (6 bases). The CDR3 is made up of 14 amino acids. The germline V and J ends were trimmed by 4 bases and 1 base, with 11 bases remaining between them. The germline gives CDR1 SGHKS, CDR2 YYEKEE (reference sequence). CDR3 sequence reads: CASSRQANNYGYTF. CDR3 nucleotides: TGTGCCAGCAGCAGACAGGCGAATAACTATGGCTACACCTTC.

The chain employs TRBV7-9 and TRBJ1-2; unclear D gene. The germline CDR1 and CDR2 sequences are SEHNR and FQNEAQ (reference sequence). The CDR3 consists of 13 residues. Trimming took 5 bases from V and 4 from J, leaving 11 bases between them. The CDR3 DNA reads TGTGCCAGCAGCCTCTACCAATCCTATGGCTACACCTTC. This sequence encodes CASSLYQSYGYTF. The full variable domain, in which reference TRBV7-9 and TRBJ1-2 provide the parts outside the CDR3, is DTGVSQNPRHKITKRGQNVTFRCDPISEHNRLYWYRQTLGQGPEFLTYFQNEAQLEKSRLLSDRFSAERPKGSFSTLEIQRTEQGDSAMYLCASSLYQSYGYTFGSGTRLTVV.

The rearrangement uses TRBV5-6 and TRBJ1-3; 9 bases are shared with TRBD1. The CDR3 extends over 15 amino acids. Per germline, CDR1 SGHDT and CDR2 YYEEEE. V dropped 2 bases and J dropped 4; count of bases not matched to a gene: 4. CDR3 sequence (DNA): TGTGCCAGCAGCTTCGGGACAGGGATAGGAAACACCATATATTTT. Amino acid sequence: CASSFGTGIGNTIYF.

The rearrangement joins TRBV29-1 to TRBJ1-1; D perhaps matches TRBD1 (6 bases). CDR1 is SQVTM, CDR2 ANQGSEA, per germline. Trimming pared 6 bases from V and 2 bases from J, leaving 10 bases between. The CDR3 has 12 residues. The CDR3, as DNA: TGCAGCGTCTCACAGGGTAACACTGAAGCTTTCTTT. It specifies CSVSQGNTEAFF.

In the case of this clone: Additional DNA sequences in this sample encode the identical CDR3. The chain links TRBV29-1 to TRBJ1-5, with TRBD1 matching 8 bases. This CDR3 has 13 amino acids. CDR1 SQVTM and CDR2 ANQGSEA come from the germline V gene. Trimming removed 4 bases from V and 6 bases from J; junction bases left unmatched: 5. CDR3 bases: TGCAGCGTTGTGACAGGGGTAGGTCAGCCCCAGCATTTT. This gives the protein CSVVTGVGQPQHF.

This chain uses TRBV27 with TRBJ2-3, with TRBD2 matching over 12 bases. The V segment lost 4 bases and the J segment 1 base; nucleotides outside the gene matches: 6. This CDR3 spans 17 amino acids. Germline lookup yields CDR1 MNHEY and CDR2 SMNVEV (reference sequence). CDR3 region: CASSSTSGRSGTDTQYF. The CDR3 nucleotides read TGTGCCAGCAGTTCGACTAGCGGGAGATCGGGCACAGATACGCAGTATTTT.

The CDR3 DNA reads as TGTGCCAGCAGCTTCAGAAACTACGAGCAGTACTTC. This translates into CASSFRNYEQYF. The chain has TRBV7-2 and TRBJ2-7; D ambiguous. V lost 3 bases, J lost 3 bases, and 6 bases lay in between. The CDR3 contains 12 residues. Per the germline V gene, CDR1 is SGHTA and CDR2 is FQGNSA.

This clone turned up a few times. V and J are TRBV2 and TRBJ2-1; weak D call: TRBD2 (6 bases). Germline loops: CDR1 SNHLY, CDR2 FYNNEI. This CDR3 has 11 amino acids. Trimming pared 6 bases from V and 10 bases from J, leaving 10 bases between. CDR3 nucleotide sequence: TGTGCCAGCAGGGAGCGGGCGGAGCAGTTCTTC. Translation gives CASRERAEQFF. Using reference TRBV2 and TRBJ2-1 for the parts outside the CDR3, the full variable domain is EPEVTQTPSHQVTQMGQEVILRCVPISNHLYFYWYRQILGQKVEFLVSFYNNEISEKSEIFDDQFSVERPDGSNFTLKIRSTKLEDSAMYFCASRERAEQFFGPGTRLTVL.

This sequence joins TRBV5-1 and TRBJ2-7; 8 bases are a match to TRBD2. The CDR3 is 15 residues long. V shed 5 bases and J 4 bases; nucleotides not matched to a gene: 11. Germline V gives CDR1 SGHRS, CDR2 YFSETQ. Written as DNA, the CDR3 is TGCGCCAGCAGTGTAGGCCGGACTAGCTTATACGAGCAGTACTTC. Its translation: CASSVGRTSLYEQYF.